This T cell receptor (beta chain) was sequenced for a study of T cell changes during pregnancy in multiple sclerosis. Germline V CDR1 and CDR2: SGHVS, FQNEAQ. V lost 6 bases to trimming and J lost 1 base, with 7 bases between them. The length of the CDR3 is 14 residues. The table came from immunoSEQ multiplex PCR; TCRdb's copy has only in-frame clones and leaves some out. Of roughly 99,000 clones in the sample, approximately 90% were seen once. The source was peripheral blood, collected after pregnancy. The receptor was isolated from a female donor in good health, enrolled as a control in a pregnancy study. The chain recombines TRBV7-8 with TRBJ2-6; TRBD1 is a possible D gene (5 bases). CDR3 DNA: TGTGCCAGCAGGGCAGGGTCTGGGGCCAACGTCCTGACTTTC. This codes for CASRAGSGANVLTF.